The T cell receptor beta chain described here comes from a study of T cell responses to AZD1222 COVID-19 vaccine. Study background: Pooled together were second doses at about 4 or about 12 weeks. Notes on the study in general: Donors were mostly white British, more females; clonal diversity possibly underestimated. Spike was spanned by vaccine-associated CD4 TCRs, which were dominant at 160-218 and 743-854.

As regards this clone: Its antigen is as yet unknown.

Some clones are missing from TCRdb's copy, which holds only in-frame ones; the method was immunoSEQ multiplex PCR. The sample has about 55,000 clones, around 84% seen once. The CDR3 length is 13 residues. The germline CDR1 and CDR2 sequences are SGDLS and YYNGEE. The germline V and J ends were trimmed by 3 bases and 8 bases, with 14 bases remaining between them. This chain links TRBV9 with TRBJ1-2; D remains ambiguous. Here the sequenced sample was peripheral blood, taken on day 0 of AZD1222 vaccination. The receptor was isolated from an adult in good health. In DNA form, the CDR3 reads TGTGCCAGCAGCGAGGTTGTTTCCGGCGGCTACACCTTC. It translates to CASSEVVSGGYTF.